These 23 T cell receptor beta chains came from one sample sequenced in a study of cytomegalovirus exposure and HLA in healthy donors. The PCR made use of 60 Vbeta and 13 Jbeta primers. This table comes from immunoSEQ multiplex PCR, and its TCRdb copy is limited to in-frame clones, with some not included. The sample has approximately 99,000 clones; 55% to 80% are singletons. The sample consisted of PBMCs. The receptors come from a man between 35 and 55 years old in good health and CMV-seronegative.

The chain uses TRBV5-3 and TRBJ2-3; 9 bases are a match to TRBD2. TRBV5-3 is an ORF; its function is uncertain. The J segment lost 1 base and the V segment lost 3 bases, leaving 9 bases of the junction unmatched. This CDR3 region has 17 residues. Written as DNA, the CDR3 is TGTGCCAGAAGCTATAAAAAGACTAGCGGCCGCACAGATACGCAGTATTTT. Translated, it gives CARSYKKTSGRTDTQYF.

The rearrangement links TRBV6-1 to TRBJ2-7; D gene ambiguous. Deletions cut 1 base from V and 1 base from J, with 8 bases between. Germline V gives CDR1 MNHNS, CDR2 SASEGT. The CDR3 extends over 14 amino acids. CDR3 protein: CASSEGHRSYEQYF. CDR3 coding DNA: TGTGCCAGCAGTGAAGGTCACAGATCCTACGAGCAGTACTTC.

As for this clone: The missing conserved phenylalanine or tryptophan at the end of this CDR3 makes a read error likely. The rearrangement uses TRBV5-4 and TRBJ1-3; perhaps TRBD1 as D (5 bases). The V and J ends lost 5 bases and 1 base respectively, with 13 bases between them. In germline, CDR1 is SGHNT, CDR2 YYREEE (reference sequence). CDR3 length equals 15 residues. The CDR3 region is CASSSEGVSGNTIYV. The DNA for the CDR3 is TGTGCCAGCAGTTCCGAAGGGGTATCTGGAAACACCATATATGTT.

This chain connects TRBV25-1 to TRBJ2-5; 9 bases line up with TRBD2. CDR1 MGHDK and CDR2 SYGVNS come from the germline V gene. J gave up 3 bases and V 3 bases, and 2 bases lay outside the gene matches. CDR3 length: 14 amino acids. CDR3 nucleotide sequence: TGTGCCAGCAGTGATGCTAGCGGGGAAGAGACCCAGTACTTC. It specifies CASSDASGEETQYF.

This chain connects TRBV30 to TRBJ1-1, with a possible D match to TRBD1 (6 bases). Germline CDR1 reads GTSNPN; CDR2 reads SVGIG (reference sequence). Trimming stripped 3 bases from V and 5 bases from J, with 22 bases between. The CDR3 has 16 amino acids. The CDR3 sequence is CAWSRGGGGMLTEAFF. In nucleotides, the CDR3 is TGTGCCTGGAGCCGGGGCGGGGGGGGCATGTTGACTGAAGCTTTCTTT.

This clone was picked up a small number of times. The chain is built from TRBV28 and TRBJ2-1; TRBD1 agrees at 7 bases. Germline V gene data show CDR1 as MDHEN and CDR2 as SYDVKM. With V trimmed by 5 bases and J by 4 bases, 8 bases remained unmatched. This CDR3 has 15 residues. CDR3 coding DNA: TGTGCCAGCAGTCAAATAGAACAGGGGTACAATGAGCAGTTCTTC. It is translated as CASSQIEQGYNEQFF.

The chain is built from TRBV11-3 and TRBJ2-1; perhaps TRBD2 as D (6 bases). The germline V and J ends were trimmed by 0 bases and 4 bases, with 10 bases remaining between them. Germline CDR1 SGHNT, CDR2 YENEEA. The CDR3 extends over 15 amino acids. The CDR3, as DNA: TGTGCCAGCAGCTTAGAGCGGGAATCTTACAATGAGCAGTTCTTC. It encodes CASSLERESYNEQFF.

The CDR3 DNA reads TGTGCCAGCAGTGGGGCGGGGAGCCCTGAAGCTTTCTTT. Residues: CASSGAGSPEAFF. This chain joins TRBV25-1 and TRBJ1-1; D ambiguous. The germline CDR1 and CDR2 sequences are MGHDK and SYGVNS. The CDR3 sequence is 13 residues long. Deletions cut 4 bases from V and 6 bases from J, with 12 bases between.

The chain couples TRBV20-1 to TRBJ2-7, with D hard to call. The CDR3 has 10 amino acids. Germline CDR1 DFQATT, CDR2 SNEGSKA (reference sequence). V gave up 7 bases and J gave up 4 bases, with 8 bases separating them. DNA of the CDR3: TGCAGTGATTGTAAATACGAGCAGTACTTC. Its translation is CSDCKYEQYF.

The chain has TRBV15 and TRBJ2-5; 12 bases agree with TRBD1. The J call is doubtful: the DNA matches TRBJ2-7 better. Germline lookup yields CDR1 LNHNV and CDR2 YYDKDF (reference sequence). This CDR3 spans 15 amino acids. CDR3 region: CATSRGQGASYEQYF. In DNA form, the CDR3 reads TGTGCCACCAGCAGGGGACAGGGGGCGTCCTACGAGCAGTACTTC.

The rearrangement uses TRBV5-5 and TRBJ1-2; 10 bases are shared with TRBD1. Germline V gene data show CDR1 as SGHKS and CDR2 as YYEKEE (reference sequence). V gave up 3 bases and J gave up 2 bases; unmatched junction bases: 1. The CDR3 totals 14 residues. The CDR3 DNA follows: TGTGCCAGCAGCTCGACAGGGGGCAACTATGGCTACACCTTC. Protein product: CASSSTGGNYGYTF.

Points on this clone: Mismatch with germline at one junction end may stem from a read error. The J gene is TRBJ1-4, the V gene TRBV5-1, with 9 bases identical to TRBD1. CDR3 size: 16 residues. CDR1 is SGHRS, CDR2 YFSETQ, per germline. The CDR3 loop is CASSLRPGQGSEKMFF. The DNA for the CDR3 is TGCGCCAGCAGCCTACGTCCGGGACAGGGAAGTGAAAAAATGTTTTTT.

This CDR3 reads CASSDRLENTDTQYF. As DNA, the CDR3 is TGTGCCAGCAGTGACCGGCTAGAAAACACAGATACGCAGTATTTT. The V gene is TRBV6-4, the J gene TRBJ2-3; D call uncertain. V was cut by 2 bases and J by 2 bases, with 11 bases left in between. Germline-derived CDR1 and CDR2 are MRHNA and SNTAGT. The CDR3 extends over 15 amino acids.

The CDR3 region has the DNA TGTGCCAGCAGCCCCAGTACAGATACGCAGTATTTT. It is translated as CASSPSTDTQYF. This rearrangement joins TRBV7-8 to TRBJ2-3; D is uncertain. This CDR3 spans 12 amino acids. Germline CDR1 SGHVS, CDR2 FQNEAQ. V was shortened by 5 bases and J by 3 bases, with 6 bases between the two germline ends.

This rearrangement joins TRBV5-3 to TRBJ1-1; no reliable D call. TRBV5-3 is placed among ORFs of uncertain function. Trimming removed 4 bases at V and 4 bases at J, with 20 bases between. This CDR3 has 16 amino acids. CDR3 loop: CARSPHVEGRTTEAFF. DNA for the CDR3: TGTGCCAGAAGCCCTCACGTTGAGGGCCGTACCACTGAAGCTTTCTTT.

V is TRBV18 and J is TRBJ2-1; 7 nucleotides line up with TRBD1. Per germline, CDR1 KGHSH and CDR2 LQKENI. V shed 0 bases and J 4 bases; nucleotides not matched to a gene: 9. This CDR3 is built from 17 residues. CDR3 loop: CASSPPRGQPSYNEQFF. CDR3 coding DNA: TGTGCCAGCTCACCACCGAGGGGGCAACCCTCGTACAATGAGCAGTTCTTC.

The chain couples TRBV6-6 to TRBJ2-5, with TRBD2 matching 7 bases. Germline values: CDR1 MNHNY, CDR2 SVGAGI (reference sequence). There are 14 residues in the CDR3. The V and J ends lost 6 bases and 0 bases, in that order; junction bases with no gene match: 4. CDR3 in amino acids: CASSGGTYQETQYF. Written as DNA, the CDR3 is TGTGCCAGCAGCGGGGGGACCTACCAAGAGACCCAGTACTTC.

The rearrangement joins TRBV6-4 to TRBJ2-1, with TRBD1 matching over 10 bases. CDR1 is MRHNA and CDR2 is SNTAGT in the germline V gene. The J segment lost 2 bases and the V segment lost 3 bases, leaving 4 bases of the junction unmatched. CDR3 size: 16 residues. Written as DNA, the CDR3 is TGTGCCAGCAGTGAGGAAGGGACAGGGGCCTACAATGAGCAGTTCTTC. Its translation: CASSEEGTGAYNEQFF.

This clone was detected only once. CDR3 in DNA: TGCAGCGTTGATGGGGGGTGGGGTTACACTGAAGCTTTCTTT. Encoded protein: CSVDGGWGYTEAFF. V is TRBV29-1 and J is TRBJ1-1; maybe TRBD1 (5 bases). From germline, CDR1 is SQVTM and CDR2 ANQGSEA. The germline V and J ends were trimmed by 3 bases and 3 bases, with 14 bases remaining between them. This CDR3 has 14 residues.

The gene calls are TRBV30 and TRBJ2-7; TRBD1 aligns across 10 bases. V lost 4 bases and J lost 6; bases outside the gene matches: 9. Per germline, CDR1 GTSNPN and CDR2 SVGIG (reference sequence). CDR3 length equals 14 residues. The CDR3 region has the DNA TGTGCCTGGAACCCGGGACAGGGGAGTAGCGAGCAGTACTTC. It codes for CAWNPGQGSSEQYF.

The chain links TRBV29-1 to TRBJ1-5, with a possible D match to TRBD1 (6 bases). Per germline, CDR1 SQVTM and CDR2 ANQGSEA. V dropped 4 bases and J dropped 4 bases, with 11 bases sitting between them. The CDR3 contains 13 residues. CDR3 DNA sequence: TGCAGCGTTGCGGGACAAAGTAATCAGCCCCAGCATTTT. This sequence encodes CSVAGQSNQPQHF.

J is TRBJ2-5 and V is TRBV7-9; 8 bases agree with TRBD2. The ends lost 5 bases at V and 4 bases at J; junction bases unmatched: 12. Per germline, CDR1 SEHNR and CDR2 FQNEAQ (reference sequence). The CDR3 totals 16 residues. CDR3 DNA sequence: TGTGCCAGCAGCCGGTCCGGGACTAGGGCAGGAGAGACCCAGTACTTC. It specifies CASSRSGTRAGETQYF. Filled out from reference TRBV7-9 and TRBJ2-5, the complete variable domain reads DTGVSQNPRHKITKRGQNVTFRCDPISEHNRLYWYRQTLGQGPEFLTYFQNEAQLEKSRLLSDRFSAERPKGSFSTLEIQRTEQGDSAMYLCASSRSGTRAGETQYFGPGTRLLVL.

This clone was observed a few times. DNA of the CDR3: TGCGCCAGCTCCCCCCTGGCGGGACAGGCTAATGAAAAACTGTTTTTT. Translating it yields CASSPLAGQANEKLFF. The V call is TRBV5-1, the J call TRBJ1-4, with 8 bases lining up with TRBD1. J gave up 3 bases and V 7 bases, and 11 bases lay outside the gene matches. Germline values: CDR1 SGHRS, CDR2 YFSETQ. The CDR3 contains 16 residues.